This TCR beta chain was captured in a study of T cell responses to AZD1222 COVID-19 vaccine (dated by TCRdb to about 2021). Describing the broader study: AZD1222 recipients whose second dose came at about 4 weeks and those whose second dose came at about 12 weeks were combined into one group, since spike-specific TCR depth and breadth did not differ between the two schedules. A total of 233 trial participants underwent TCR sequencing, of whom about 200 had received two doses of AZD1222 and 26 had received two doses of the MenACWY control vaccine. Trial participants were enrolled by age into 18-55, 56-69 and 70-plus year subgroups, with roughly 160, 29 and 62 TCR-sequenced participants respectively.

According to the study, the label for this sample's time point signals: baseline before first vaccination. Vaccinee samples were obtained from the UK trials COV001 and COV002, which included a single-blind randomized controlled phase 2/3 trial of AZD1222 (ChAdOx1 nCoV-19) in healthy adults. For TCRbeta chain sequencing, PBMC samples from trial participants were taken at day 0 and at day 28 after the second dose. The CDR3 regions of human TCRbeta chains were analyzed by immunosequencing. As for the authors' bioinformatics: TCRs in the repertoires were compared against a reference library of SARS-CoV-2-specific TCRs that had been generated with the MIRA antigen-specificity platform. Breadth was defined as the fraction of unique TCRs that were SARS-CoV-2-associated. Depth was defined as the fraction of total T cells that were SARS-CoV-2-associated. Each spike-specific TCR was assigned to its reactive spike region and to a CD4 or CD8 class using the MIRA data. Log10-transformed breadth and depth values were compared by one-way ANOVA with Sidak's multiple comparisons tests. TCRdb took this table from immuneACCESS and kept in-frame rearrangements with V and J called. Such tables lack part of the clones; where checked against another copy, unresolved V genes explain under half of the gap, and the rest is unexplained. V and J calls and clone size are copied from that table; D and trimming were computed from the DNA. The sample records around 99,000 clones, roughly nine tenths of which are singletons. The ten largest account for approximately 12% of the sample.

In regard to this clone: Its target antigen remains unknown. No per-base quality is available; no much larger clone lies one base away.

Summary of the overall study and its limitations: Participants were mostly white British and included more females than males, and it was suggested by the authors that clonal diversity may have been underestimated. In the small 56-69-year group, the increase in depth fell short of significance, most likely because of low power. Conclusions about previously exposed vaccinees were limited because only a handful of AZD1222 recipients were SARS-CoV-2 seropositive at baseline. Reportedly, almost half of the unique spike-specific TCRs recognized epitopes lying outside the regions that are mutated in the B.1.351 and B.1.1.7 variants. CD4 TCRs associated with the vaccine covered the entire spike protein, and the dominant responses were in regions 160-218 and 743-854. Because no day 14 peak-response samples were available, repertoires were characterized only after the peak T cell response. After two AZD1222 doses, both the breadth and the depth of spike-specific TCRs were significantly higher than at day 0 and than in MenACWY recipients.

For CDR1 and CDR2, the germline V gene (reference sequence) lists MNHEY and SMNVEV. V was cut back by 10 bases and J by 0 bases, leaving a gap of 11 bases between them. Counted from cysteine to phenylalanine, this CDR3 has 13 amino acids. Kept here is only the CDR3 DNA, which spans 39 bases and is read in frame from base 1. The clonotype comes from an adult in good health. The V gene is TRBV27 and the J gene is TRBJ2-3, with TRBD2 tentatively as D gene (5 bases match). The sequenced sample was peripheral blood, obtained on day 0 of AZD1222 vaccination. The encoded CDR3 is CATKSGSTDTQYF. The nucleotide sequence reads TGTGCCACTAAGAGCGGAAGCACAGATACGCAGTATTTT.